The 31 T cell receptor beta chains below come from one sample, sequenced in a study of OX40 agonist ivuxolimab in advanced cancers. Data came from immunoSEQ multiplex PCR; TCRdb stores just in-frame clones and leaves some out. The sample records about 77,000 clones, about nine tenths being singletons. The starting material was CD4+ or CD8+ T cells sorted from blood, obtained in a trial of the OX40 agonist ivuxolimab. These receptors originate from an adult with an advanced solid tumor such as melanoma, head and neck, liver or kidney cancer.

The V call is TRBV28, the J call TRBJ1-1; D not resolved. Germline V gives CDR1 MDHEN, CDR2 SYDVKM. V gave up 3 bases and J gave up 5 bases, with 10 bases separating them. The CDR3 totals 13 residues. The CDR3 bases are TGTGCCAGCAGTTTCAGCAGAGTAACTGAAGCTTTCTTT. It yields the protein CASSFSRVTEAFF. Drawing the rest from reference TRBV28 and TRBJ1-1, the complete variable domain is DVKVTQSSRYLVKRTGEKVFLECVQDMDHENMFWYRQDPGLGLRLIYFSYDVKMKEKGDIPEGYSVSREKKERFSLILESASTNQTSMYLCASSFSRVTEAFFGQGTRLTVV.

V and J are TRBV6-5 and TRBJ2-5; D may be TRBD1 (6 bases). This CDR3 is built from 13 residues. Trimming removed 6 bases from V and 4 bases from J, with 12 bases in between. Germline CDR1 MNHEY, CDR2 SVGAGI. CDR3 loop: CASRNTGTETQYF. The CDR3 DNA follows: TGTGCCAGCAGAAACACAGGGACAGAGACCCAGTACTTC.

The chain combines TRBV11-2 with TRBJ2-5; D gene ambiguous. Trimming removed 3 bases from V and 3 bases from J, with 8 bases in between. CDR1 and CDR2 from the germline V gene are SGHAT and FQNNGV. The CDR3 is 13 residues long. CDR3 DNA: TGTGCCAGCAGCTTTACCCCAAAAGAGACCCAGTACTTC. Its protein is CASSFTPKETQYF.

The chain recombines TRBV30 with TRBJ2-3; D is tentatively TRBD1 or TRBD2 (5 bases each). The CDR3 is 12 amino acids. V lost 5 bases and J lost 4, with 10 bases in between. Per the germline V gene, CDR1 is GTSNPN and CDR2 is SVGIG (reference sequence). As DNA, the CDR3 is TGTGCCTGGGAGAGGGGCGCAGATACGCAGTATTTT. Protein sequence: CAWERGADTQYF. The variable domain in full, with the rest retrieved from reference TRBV30 and TRBJ2-3, is SQTIHQWPATLVQPVGSPLSLECTVEGTSNPNLYWYRQAAGRGLQLLFYSVGIGQISSEVPQNLSASRPQDRQFILSSKKLLLSDSGFYLCAWERGADTQYFGPGTRLTVL.

The V call is TRBV18, the J call TRBJ1-1; D is uncertain. Trimming removed 6 bases from V and 7 bases from J, with 15 bases in between. The germline V gene has CDR1 KGHSH and CDR2 LQKENI. CDR3 size: 13 residues. The chain's CDR3 is CASSPVGDSEAFF. CDR3 coding DNA: TGTGCCAGCTCCCCGGTCGGGGATAGTGAAGCTTTCTTT.

About this clone itself: Other DNA sequences within the sample encode an identical CDR3. The rearrangement joins TRBV7-3 to TRBJ1-2; 12 nucleotides match TRBD1. The germline CDR1 and CDR2 sequences are SGHTA and FQGTGA. V lost 5 bases, J lost 7 bases, and 5 bases stayed unmatched. The CDR3 has 14 residues. The CDR3 loop reads CASSAGQGAGGYTF. For the CDR3, the DNA is TGTGCCAGCAGCGCGGGACAGGGGGCGGGTGGCTACACCTTC.

This clone appeared a few times. This chain connects TRBV7-9 to TRBJ2-7; TRBD2 agrees at 9 bases. With V trimmed by 1 base and J by 9 bases, 10 bases remained unmatched. This CDR3 spans 15 amino acids. Germline lookup yields CDR1 SEHNR and CDR2 FQNEAQ (reference sequence). CDR3 coding DNA: TGTGCCAGCAGCTTAGGAGGGACTAGCTACCGGGGGCAGTACTTC. This codes for CASSLGGTSYRGQYF.

The chain links TRBV28 to TRBJ1-2; D is undetermined. V was trimmed by 2 bases and J by 8 bases, leaving 15 bases between them. CDR1 is MDHEN, CDR2 SYDVKM, per germline. The CDR3 covers 14 residues. The CDR3 here is CASSLGVLAVGYTF. The CDR3 DNA follows: TGTGCCAGCAGTTTAGGGGTACTTGCGGTGGGCTACACCTTC.

This clone appeared a few times. The J gene is TRBJ2-2, the V gene TRBV11-2, with D hard to call. Germline CDR1 reads SGHAT; CDR2 reads FQNNGV. Trimming removed 3 bases at V and 4 bases at J, with 9 bases between. The CDR3 totals 14 residues. The CDR3 region is CASSFLTSTGELFF. In nucleotides, the CDR3 is TGTGCCAGCAGCTTCTTAACATCCACCGGGGAGCTGTTTTTT.

V gene TRBV10-1 combines with J gene TRBJ2-2, with D possibly TRBD1 on 5 matching bases. V was shortened by 6 bases and J by 5 bases, with 10 bases between the two germline ends. Germline V gene lookup returns CDR1 WNHNN and CDR2 SYGVQD (reference sequence). The CDR3 runs 13 residues. CDR3 in DNA: TGCGCCAGCAGAGGGGCAGGTACCGGGGAGCTGTTTTTT. Residues: CASRGAGTGELFF.

Of note for this clone: Different DNA sequences within this sample yield the same CDR3. The chain joins TRBV2 to TRBJ1-1, with D possibly matching TRBD1 (5 bases). Deletions cut 2 bases from V and 4 bases from J, with 11 bases between. The V gene's germline CDR1 is SNHLY and CDR2 FYNNEI. CDR3 length: 14 residues. The CDR3 nucleotides are TGTGCCAGCAGTGAAACACCTAGGGGCACTGAAGCTTTCTTT. It yields the protein CASSETPRGTEAFF.

The J gene is TRBJ2-7, the V gene TRBV11-2; the D gene is possibly TRBD1 (6 bases). Germline V lookup: CDR1 SGHAT, CDR2 FQNNGV. The CDR3 is made up of 13 amino acids. V gave up 2 bases and J gave up 2 bases, with 7 bases separating them. The CDR3 region has the DNA TGTGCCAGCAGCTTATACAGGGCCTACGAGCAGTACTTC. The encoded protein is CASSLYRAYEQYF.

The chain is built from TRBV2 and TRBJ1-4; the match to TRBD1 covers 8 bases. V trimming: 7 bases; J trimming: 7 bases; junction bases outside the gene matches: 5. Per the germline V gene, CDR1 is SNHLY and CDR2 is FYNNEI. The CDR3 is 13 residues long. In nucleotides, the CDR3 is TGTGCCAGCATGGACAGGGACGGTGAAAAACTGTTTTTT. Protein sequence: CASMDRDGEKLFF.

V and J are TRBV30 and TRBJ2-4; no firm D call. V dropped 5 bases and J dropped 5 bases, with 13 bases sitting between them. This CDR3 spans 13 amino acids. Per the germline V gene, CDR1 is GTSNPN and CDR2 is SVGIG (reference sequence). CDR3 nucleotide sequence: TGTGCCTGGGCCCTACCTCGGGAAAACATTCAGTACTTC. It translates to CAWALPRENIQYF.

The gene calls are TRBV7-7 and TRBJ1-2; D may be TRBD1 (5 bases). The CDR3 sequence is 12 residues long. Germline V gives CDR1 SSHAT, CDR2 FNYEAQ (reference sequence). Trimming took off 2 bases at V and 5 bases at J, with 6 bases between the two ends. CDR3 residues: CASSLPGYGYTF. The CDR3 nucleotides are TGTGCCAGCAGCTTACCAGGGTATGGCTACACCTTC.

The rearrangement uses TRBV29-1 and TRBJ2-5, with D unresolved. The CDR3 spans 11 residues. Germline-derived CDR1 and CDR2 are SQVTM and ANQGSEA. CDR3 sequence reads: CSALSGETQYF. The CDR3 DNA reads as TGCAGTGCGTTAAGTGGGGAGACCCAGTACTTC.

With regard to this clone: The junction and the germline gene differ at one end; a read error may be behind it. The chain is built from TRBV5-1 and TRBJ2-5, with a weak D call TRBD1 (6 bases). The CDR3 runs 14 residues. Germline CDR1 reads SGHRS; CDR2 reads YFSETQ. CDR3 in DNA: TGCGCCAGCGGCTTGGTGGACAGACAAGAGACCCAGTACTTC. It specifies CASGLVDRQETQYF.

V usage is TRBV10-2 and J usage is TRBJ1-2; D is unclear. CDR1 is WSHSY and CDR2 is SAAADI in the germline V gene. The CDR3 length is 14 residues. Trimming shortened V by 0 bases and J by 11 bases, and 16 bases separated the two germline ends. This CDR3 reads CASSESGNNPVYTF. The CDR3, as DNA: TGCGCCAGCAGTGAGTCGGGGAATAATCCGGTGTACACCTTC.

J is TRBJ2-3 and V is TRBV2; 9 bases align to TRBD2. The CDR3 contains 14 residues. V lost 6 bases, J lost 1 base, and 2 bases stayed unmatched. The germline V gene encodes CDR1 SNHLY and CDR2 FYNNEI. The CDR3 here is CASSRTSGTDTQYF. CDR3 DNA sequence: TGTGCCAGCAGCCGGACTAGCGGCACAGATACGCAGTATTTT.

This clone has just one count. J is TRBJ2-7 and V is TRBV25-1; no clear D gene. The V gene lost 4 bases and the J gene lost 3 bases, with 4 bases spanning the gap. Germline CDR1 MGHDK, CDR2 SYGVNS. This CDR3 is built from 11 residues. The CDR3 sequence is CASSVHYEQYF. The DNA of the CDR3 is TGTGCCAGCAGTGTACACTACGAGCAGTACTTC.

This chain uses TRBV25-1 with TRBJ2-1; D call uncertain. The ends were cut back, 6 bases at V and 5 bases at J, with 11 bases in the middle. The CDR3 covers 13 residues. Per germline, CDR1 MGHDK and CDR2 SYGVNS. The CDR3 region has the DNA TGTGCCAGCAGCGGCTTTTCCAACAATGAGCAGTTCTTC. This encodes CASSGFSNNEQFF.

The table lists this clone with a count of one. The chain links TRBV7-2 to TRBJ1-2; no reliable D call. The CDR3 extends over 13 amino acids. V lost 4 bases to trimming and J lost 6 bases, with 12 bases between them. Germline values: CDR1 SGHTA, CDR2 FQGNSA. This chain's CDR3 is CASSYTRRDGYTF. The CDR3 coding sequence is TGTGCCAGCAGCTATACCCGACGAGATGGCTACACCTTC.

V usage is TRBV7-9 and J usage is TRBJ2-3, with TRBD2 as a possible D gene (7 bases). The germline V gene has CDR1 SEHNR and CDR2 FQNEAQ (reference sequence). CDR3 size: 15 residues. The V end was cut by 3 bases, the J end by 1 base, with 11 bases between. The DNA for the CDR3 is TGTGCCAGCAGCTTGGGGGGGCTAGGCACAGATACGCAGTATTTT. Translation gives CASSLGGLGTDTQYF.

The rearrangement links TRBV18 to TRBJ2-6; D unclear. V lost 8 bases to trimming and J lost 2 bases, with 10 bases between them. Germline CDR1 reads KGHSH; CDR2 reads LQKENI. CDR3 length: 14 residues. The CDR3 nucleotides are TGTGCCAGCACGTCTAGAACTGGGGCCAACGTCCTGACTTTC. This codes for CASTSRTGANVLTF.

DNA of the CDR3: TGTGCCAGCAGTGCCGGTAGCGGGGGGACCTACGAGCAGTACTTC. Protein product: CASSAGSGGTYEQYF. The V gene is TRBV2, the J gene TRBJ2-7, with TRBD2 matching over 10 bases. Germline loops: CDR1 SNHLY, CDR2 FYNNEI. V lost 4 bases and J lost 2; bases outside the gene matches: 5. There are 15 residues in the CDR3.

The chain recombines TRBV28 with TRBJ1-4; 10 bases agree with TRBD1. With 7 bases clipped from V and 7 bases from J, the junction kept 15 bases outside the gene matches. The germline gives CDR1 MDHEN, CDR2 SYDVKM. The CDR3 consists of 17 residues. The CDR3 DNA reads as TGTGCCAGCACCCCTTGGACAGGGGGTTCGGTTGGTGAAAAACTGTTTTTT. Encoded protein: CASTPWTGGSVGEKLFF.

This chain's CDR3 is CASSKGSPGGMSNQPQHF. CDR3 sequence (DNA): TGTGCCAGCAGCAAAGGCTCCCCTGGGGGAATGAGCAATCAGCCCCAGCATTTT. The rearrangement joins TRBV21-1 to TRBJ1-5. TRBV21-1 is annotated as a pseudogene. This CDR3 is built from 18 residues.

The chain recombines TRBV9 with TRBJ1-3; 9 bases are a match to TRBD1. V was pared by 3 bases and J by 0 bases, with 10 bases of the junction left unmatched. The germline CDR1 and CDR2 sequences are SGDLS and YYNGEE. This CDR3 is 18 amino acids long. The CDR3 protein is CASSAGTGFSISGNTIYF. For the CDR3, the DNA is TGTGCCAGCAGCGCCGGGACAGGGTTCTCTATCTCTGGAAACACCATATATTTT.

V is TRBV6-6 and J is TRBJ2-7; D gene unclear. Germline CDR1 reads MNHNY; CDR2 reads SVGAGI (reference sequence). V lost 6 bases and J lost 3, with 12 bases in between. The CDR3 consists of 13 residues. CDR3 in DNA: TGTGCCAGCAGGAACAGTTTCTTCTACGAGCAGTACTTC. It specifies CASRNSFFYEQYF.

The rearrangement links TRBV11-1 to TRBJ1-1; D possibly corresponds to TRBD1 (5 bases). The CDR3 runs to 16 residues. Germline assignment: CDR1 SGHAT and CDR2 FQDESV (reference sequence). V was trimmed by 5 bases and J by 1 base, leaving 17 bases between them. As DNA, the CDR3 is TGTGCCAGCAGCCCAACACGACAAGGGGCGAACACTGAAGCTTTCTTT. Its translation: CASSPTRQGANTEAFF. The full variable domain, completed using reference TRBV11-1 and TRBJ1-1, is EAEVAQSPRYKITEKSQAVAFWCDPISGHATLYWYRQILGQGPELLVQFQDESVVDDSQLPKDRFSAERLKGVDSTLKIQPAELGDSAMYLCASSPTRQGANTEAFFGQGTRLTVV.

The V and J genes are TRBV28 and TRBJ1-3; D is unclear. V was pared by 4 bases and J by 0 bases, with 4 bases between. CDR1 is MDHEN and CDR2 is SYDVKM in the germline V gene. The CDR3 is 13 amino acids. The CDR3 coding sequence is TGTGCCAGCAGTTATCCCTCTGGAAACACCATATATTTT. Protein: CASSYPSGNTIYF.